This TCR beta chain was sequenced for a study of blood T cell repertoires in COVID-19. Some clones are missing from TCRdb's copy, which holds only in-frame ones; the method was immunoSEQ multiplex PCR. The data hold 200,000 to 250,000 clones, with roughly 90% observed a single time. This receptor was identified in a woman aged 60-75 years with acute or convalescent COVID-19. Sequencing was done on a sample of peripheral blood.

For the CDR3, the DNA is TGCGCCAGCAGAGGGCCTCTATCGGGAGTCACCGACGAGCAGTACTTC. Protein: CASRGPLSGVTDEQYF. The rearrangement links TRBV5-1 to TRBJ2-7; TRBD2 is a possible D gene (6 bases). The germline V gene has CDR1 SGHRS and CDR2 YFSETQ. The ends were cut back, 5 bases at V and 5 bases at J, with 23 bases in the middle. The CDR3 contains 16 residues.